The source of this T cell receptor (beta chain) is a study of Ad26.COV2.S vaccination and SARS-CoV-2 variants (dated by TCRdb to 2020 to 2023). In terms of the full investigation: TCRbeta repertoire sequencing served as the tool for gauging how specific and how broad the SARS-CoV-2-reactive T cell receptors were following Ad26.COV2.S vaccination. The TCR-sequenced set comprised approximately 32 samples: about 19 Ad26.COV2.S vaccine recipients, 5 placebo recipients and 8 SARS-CoV-2 convalescent individuals.

Points the paper makes about the study in general: The authors noted that total T cell responses may have been underestimated by the TCR breadth and depth analyses. Spike-specific TCR breadth was higher in Ad26.COV2.S recipients than in placebo recipients (P = 0.0014). Vaccine and placebo recipients had similar non-spike TCR breadth, a finding consistent with the vaccine containing only spike. Substantial breadth of spike-specific CD8+ and CD4+ T cell responses was reported after vaccination.

As for this clone: The antigen it binds to is not known. Per-nucleotide qualities are absent, and no much larger clonotype sits a single base away.

Including the terminal cysteine and phenylalanine, the CDR3 comprises 11 residues. Only CDR3 DNA remains: 33 bases, in frame from the first base. CDR1 and CDR2 were assigned from the germline V gene as KGHSH and LQKENI. Cut back by 4 bases and 2 bases, the V and J ends lie 2 bases apart. TCRbeta CDR3 regions were sequenced with the immunoSEQ Assay. After extraction, genomic DNA underwent amplification by bias-controlled multiplex PCR, followed by high-throughput sequencing. The study's processing was this. To quantify the absolute abundance of every unique TCRbeta CDR3 region, sequences were collapsed and filtered. T cell fraction was estimated by normalization of TCRbeta template counts to usable DNA, with usable DNA being measured through amplification of reference genes present in all nucleated cells. Repertoire TCRs were annotated as SARS-CoV-2-specific by exact matching of V gene, CDR3 amino acid sequence and J gene to a known reactive TCR set. The reference SARS-CoV-2 TCR set was derived from MIRA and filtered for enrichment in COVID-19-positive ImmuneCODE repertoires, a step that removed public or cross-reactive TCRs. Based on the MIRA antigens, annotated TCRs were further analysed at the level of specific ORF or position within ORF. Depth was the summed frequency of annotated unique rearrangements, while breadth was defined as annotated unique rearrangements over total unique productive rearrangements. TCR breadth was compared between groups using two-sided Wilcoxon rank-sum tests. TCRdb provides this immuneACCESS table in a form limited to in-frame rearrangements. Some clones are lacking; in checked studies, under half of them reflect an unresolved V gene, and why the rest are absent is not known. V and J calls and clone size are as listed in that table; D and trimming were resolved from the DNA. This sample has roughly 100,000 clones in its table, and less than 85% of those were observed once. Roughly 17% of the sample belongs to the ten largest clones.

The time point label corresponds to: individuals recovered from natural SARS-CoV-2 infection. The sequence was collected from a human donor who had recovered from COVID-19. Sequencing used peripheral blood, obtained after recovery from COVID-19. Here the chain combines TRBV18 and TRBJ2-5; the D gene identity is not certain. Here is the DNA: TGTGCCAGCTCACGACAAGAGACCCAGTACTTC. Its protein is CASSRQETQYF.